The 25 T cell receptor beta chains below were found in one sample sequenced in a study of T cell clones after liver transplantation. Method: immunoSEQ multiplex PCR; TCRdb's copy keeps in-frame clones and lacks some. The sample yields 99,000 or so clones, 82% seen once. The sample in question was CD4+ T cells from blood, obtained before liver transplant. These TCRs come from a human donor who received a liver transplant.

CDR3 nucleotide sequence: TGTGCCAGCAGCCTAAGGACAGGGACGAACACTGAAGCTTTCTTT. Translated: CASSLRTGTNTEAFF. This chain joins TRBV7-9 and TRBJ1-1, with TRBD1 matching 8 bases. Unmatched junction bases numbered 6, after V lost 5 bases and J lost 1 base. In germline, CDR1 is SEHNR, CDR2 FQNEAQ (reference sequence). The CDR3 spans 15 residues.

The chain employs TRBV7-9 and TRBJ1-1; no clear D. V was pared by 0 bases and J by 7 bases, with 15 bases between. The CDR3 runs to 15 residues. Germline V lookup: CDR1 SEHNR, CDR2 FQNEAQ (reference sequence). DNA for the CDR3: TGTGCCAGCAGCTTAGCGCTAGGGTACCGAGTTGAAGCTTTCTTT. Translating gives CASSLALGYRVEAFF. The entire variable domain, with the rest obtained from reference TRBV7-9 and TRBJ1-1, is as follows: DTGVSQNPRHKITKRGQNVTFRCDPISEHNRLYWYRQTLGQGPEFLTYFQNEAQLEKSRLLSDRFSAERPKGSFSTLEIQRTEQGDSAMYLCASSLALGYRVEAFFGQGTRLTVV.

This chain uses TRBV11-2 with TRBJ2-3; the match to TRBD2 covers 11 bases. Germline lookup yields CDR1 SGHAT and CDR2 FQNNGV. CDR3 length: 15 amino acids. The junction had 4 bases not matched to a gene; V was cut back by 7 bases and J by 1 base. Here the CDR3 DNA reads TGTGCCAGCATGCTGACTAGCGGGGGCACAGATACGCAGTATTTT. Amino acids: CASMLTSGGTDTQYF.

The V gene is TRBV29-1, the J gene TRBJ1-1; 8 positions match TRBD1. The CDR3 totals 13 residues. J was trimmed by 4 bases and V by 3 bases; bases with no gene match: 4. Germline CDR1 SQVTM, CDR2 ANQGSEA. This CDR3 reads CSVDRGRITEAFF. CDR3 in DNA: TGCAGCGTTGACAGGGGGCGTATCACTGAAGCTTTCTTT.

The CDR3 sequence is CASSAGLAGAGAKNIQYF. DNA of the CDR3: TGTGCCAGCAGCGCGGGACTAGCGGGAGCGGGGGCCAAAAACATTCAGTACTTC. The chain joins TRBV9 to TRBJ2-4, with 14 bases identical to TRBD2. CDR1 is SGDLS and CDR2 is YYNGEE in the germline V gene. V lost 3 bases to trimming and J lost 1 base; unmatched junction nucleotides: 6. The CDR3 sequence is 18 residues long.

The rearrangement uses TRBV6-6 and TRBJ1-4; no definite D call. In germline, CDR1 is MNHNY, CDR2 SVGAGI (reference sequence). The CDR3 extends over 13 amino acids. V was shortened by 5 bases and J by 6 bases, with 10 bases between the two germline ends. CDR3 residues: CASSGHLDEKLFF. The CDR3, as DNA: TGTGCCAGCAGTGGGCATTTGGATGAAAAACTGTTTTTT.

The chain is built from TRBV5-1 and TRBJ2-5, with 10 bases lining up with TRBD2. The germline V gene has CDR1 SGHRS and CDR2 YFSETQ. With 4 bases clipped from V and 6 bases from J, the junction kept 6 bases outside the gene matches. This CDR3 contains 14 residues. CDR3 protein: CASSPSGGAQTQYF. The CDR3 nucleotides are TGCGCCAGCAGCCCAAGCGGGGGGGCTCAGACCCAGTACTTC.

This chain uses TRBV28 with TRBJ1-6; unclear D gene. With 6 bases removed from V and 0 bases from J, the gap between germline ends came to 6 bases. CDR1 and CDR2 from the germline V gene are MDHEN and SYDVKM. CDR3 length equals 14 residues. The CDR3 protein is CASRGSSYNSPLHF. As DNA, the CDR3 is TGTGCCAGCAGAGGTAGCTCCTATAATTCACCCCTCCACTTT.

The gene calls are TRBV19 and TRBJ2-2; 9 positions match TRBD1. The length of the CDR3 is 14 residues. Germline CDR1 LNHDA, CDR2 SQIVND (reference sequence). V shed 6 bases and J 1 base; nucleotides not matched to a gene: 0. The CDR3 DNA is TGTGCCAGTAGGGACAGGGGGAACACCGGGGAGCTGTTTTTT. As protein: CASRDRGNTGELFF. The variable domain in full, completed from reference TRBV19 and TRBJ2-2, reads DGGITQSPKYLFRKEGQNVTLSCEQNLNHDAMYWYRQDPGQGLRLIYYSQIVNDFQKGDIAEGYSVSREKKESFPLTVTSAQKNPTAFYLCASRDRGNTGELFFGEGSRLTVL.

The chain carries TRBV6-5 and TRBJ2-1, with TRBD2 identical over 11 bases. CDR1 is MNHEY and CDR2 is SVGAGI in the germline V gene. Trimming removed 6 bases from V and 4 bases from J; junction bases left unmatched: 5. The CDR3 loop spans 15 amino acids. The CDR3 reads CASRISGGVYNEQFF. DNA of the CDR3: TGTGCCAGCAGAATTAGCGGGGGGGTTTACAATGAGCAGTTCTTC.

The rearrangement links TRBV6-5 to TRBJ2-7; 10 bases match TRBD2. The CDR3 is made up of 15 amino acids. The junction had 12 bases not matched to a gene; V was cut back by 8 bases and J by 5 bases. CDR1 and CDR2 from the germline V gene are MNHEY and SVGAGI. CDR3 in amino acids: CASGTRSGRLNEQYF. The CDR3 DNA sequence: TGTGCCAGCGGGACACGTAGCGGGAGGCTCAACGAGCAGTACTTC.

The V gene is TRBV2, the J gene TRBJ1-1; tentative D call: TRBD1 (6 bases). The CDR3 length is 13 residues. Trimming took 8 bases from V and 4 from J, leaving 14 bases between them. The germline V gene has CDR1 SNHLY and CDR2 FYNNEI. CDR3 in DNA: TGTGCCAGCGACAGGATCCCCTCCACTGAAGCTTTCTTT. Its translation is CASDRIPSTEAFF. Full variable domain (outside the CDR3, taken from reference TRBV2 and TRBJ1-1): EPEVTQTPSHQVTQMGQEVILRCVPISNHLYFYWYRQILGQKVEFLVSFYNNEISEKSEIFDDQFSVERPDGSNFTLKIRSTKLEDSAMYFCASDRIPSTEAFFGQGTRLTVV.

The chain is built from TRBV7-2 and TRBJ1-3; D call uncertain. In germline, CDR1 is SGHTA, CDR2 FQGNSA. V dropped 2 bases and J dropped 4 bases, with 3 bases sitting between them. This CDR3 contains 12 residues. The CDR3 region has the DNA TGTGCCAGCAGCTTAAACGGAAACACCATATATTTT. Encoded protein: CASSLNGNTIYF.

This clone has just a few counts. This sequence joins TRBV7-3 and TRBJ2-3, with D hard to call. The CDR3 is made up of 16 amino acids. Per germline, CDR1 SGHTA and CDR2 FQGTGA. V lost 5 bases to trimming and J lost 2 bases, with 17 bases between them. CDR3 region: CASSKSATASTDTQYF. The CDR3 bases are TGTGCCAGCAGCAAAAGCGCAACAGCGTCCACAGATACGCAGTATTTT.

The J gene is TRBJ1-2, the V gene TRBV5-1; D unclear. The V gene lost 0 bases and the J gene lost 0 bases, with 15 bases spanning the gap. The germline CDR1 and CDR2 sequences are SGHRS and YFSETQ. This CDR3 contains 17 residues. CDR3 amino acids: CASSLGLDAESNYGYTF. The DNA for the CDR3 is TGCGCCAGCAGCTTGGGCCTAGACGCGGAATCTAACTATGGCTACACCTTC.

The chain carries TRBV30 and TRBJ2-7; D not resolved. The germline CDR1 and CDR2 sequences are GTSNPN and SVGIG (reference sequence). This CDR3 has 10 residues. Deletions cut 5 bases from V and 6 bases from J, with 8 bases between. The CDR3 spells CAWGRTEQYF. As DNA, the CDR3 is TGTGCCTGGGGTCGGACCGAGCAGTACTTC.

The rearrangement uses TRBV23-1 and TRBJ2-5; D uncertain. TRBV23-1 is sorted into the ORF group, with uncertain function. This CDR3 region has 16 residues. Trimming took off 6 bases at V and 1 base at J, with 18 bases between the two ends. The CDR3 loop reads CASSHLFSGTQETQYF. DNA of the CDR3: TGCGCCAGCAGCCACCTTTTTTCCGGAACCCAAGAGACCCAGTACTTC.

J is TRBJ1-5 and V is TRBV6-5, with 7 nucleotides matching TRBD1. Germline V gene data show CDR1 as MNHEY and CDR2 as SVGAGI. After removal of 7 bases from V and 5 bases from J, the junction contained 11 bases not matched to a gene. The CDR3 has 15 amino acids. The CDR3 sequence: CASKDQGGFDQPQHF. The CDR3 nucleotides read TGTGCCAGCAAGGACCAGGGGGGTTTCGATCAGCCCCAGCATTTT.

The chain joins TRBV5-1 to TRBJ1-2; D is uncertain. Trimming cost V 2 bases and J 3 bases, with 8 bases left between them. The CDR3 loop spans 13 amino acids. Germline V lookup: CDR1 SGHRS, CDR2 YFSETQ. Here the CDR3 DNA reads TGCGCCAGCAGCTTAAGGGTGGACTATGGCTACACCTTC. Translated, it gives CASSLRVDYGYTF.

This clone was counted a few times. CDR3: CASSLAGTYTEAFF. CDR3 sequence (DNA): TGCGCCAGCAGCCTGGCGGGGACCTACACTGAAGCTTTCTTT. This sequence joins TRBV4-1 and TRBJ1-1; tentatively, D is TRBD1 (5 bases). CDR1 and CDR2 (germline): MGHRA, YSYEKL. V was shortened by 4 bases and J by 3 bases, with 12 bases between the two germline ends. The CDR3 consists of 14 residues.

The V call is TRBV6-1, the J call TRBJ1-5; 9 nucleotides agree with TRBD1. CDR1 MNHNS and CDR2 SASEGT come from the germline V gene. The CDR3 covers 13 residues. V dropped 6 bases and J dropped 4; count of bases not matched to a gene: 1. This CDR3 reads CASRGTGNQPQHF. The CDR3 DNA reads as TGTGCCAGCAGGGGGACAGGGAATCAGCCCCAGCATTTT.

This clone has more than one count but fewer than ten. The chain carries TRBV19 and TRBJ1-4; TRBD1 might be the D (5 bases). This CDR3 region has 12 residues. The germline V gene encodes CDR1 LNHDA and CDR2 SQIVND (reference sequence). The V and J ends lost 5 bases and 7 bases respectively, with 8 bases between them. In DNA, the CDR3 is TGTGCCAGTAGTTCGACAGTTGAAAAACTGTTTTTT. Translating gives CASSSTVEKLFF.

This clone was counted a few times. CDR3 residues: CASTRGQATDTQYF. CDR3 nucleotides: TGTGCCAGCACCAGAGGACAGGCCACAGATACGCAGTATTTT. This rearrangement joins TRBV28 to TRBJ2-3; TRBD1 aligns across 7 bases. Germline CDR1 MDHEN, CDR2 SYDVKM. The CDR3 runs 14 residues. Trimming cost V 7 bases and J 2 bases; bases outside gene matches: 6.

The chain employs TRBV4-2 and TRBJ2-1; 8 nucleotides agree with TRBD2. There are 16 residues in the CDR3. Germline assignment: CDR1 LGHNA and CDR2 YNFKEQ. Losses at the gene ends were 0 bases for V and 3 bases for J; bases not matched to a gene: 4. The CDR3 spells CASSQDRTSLYNEQFF. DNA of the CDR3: TGTGCCAGCAGCCAAGACAGGACTAGCCTCTACAATGAGCAGTTCTTC.

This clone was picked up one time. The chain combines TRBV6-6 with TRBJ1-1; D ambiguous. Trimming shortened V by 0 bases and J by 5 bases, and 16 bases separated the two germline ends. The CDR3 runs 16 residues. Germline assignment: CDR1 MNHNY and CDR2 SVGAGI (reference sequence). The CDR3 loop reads CASSYSRHGGGTEAFF. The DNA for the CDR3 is TGTGCCAGCAGTTACTCGAGGCACGGAGGCGGGACTGAAGCTTTCTTT.